The 7 T cell receptor beta chains given below trace back to one sample, sequenced in a study of cytomegalovirus exposure and HLA in healthy donors (dated by TCRdb to 2015 to 2018). The library was made by the immunoSEQ multiplex PCR assay. For the multiplex PCR, a mixture combining 60 forward primers for TCR Vbeta segments and 13 reverse primers for TCR Jbeta segments was used. TCRdb re-hosts the immuneACCESS table, in-frame sequences only. Its copies lack some clones; in the studies checked, an unresolved V gene accounts for under half of them, and the cause for the rest is not known. The sample table shows 140,000 or so clones, and 80% are seen once. The ten largest clones capture around 4.3% of the sample. Material: PBMCs. The source is a man aged 35-49 years in good health and CMV-seronegative.

This sequence joins TRBV2 and TRBJ1-5; D gene uncertain. V lost 6 bases and J lost 0, with 9 bases in between. The CDR3 consists of 14 residues. Germline V gene sequence: CDR1 SNHLY, CDR2 FYNNEI. The CDR3 sequence: CASREYSSNQPQHF. As DNA, the CDR3 is TGTGCCAGCAGGGAATACAGTAGCAATCAGCCCCAGCATTTT.

This clone appeared a single time. The J gene is TRBJ2-3, the V gene TRBV7-3; 11 bases map to TRBD1. Germline loops: CDR1 SGHTA, CDR2 FQGTGA. The CDR3 has 19 residues. J was trimmed by 2 bases and V by 0 bases; bases with no gene match: 10. DNA for the CDR3: TGTGCCAGCAGCTTAACGAAGGCCGGGACAGGGGGATACACAGATACGCAGTATTTT. As protein: CASSLTKAGTGGYTDTQYF.

This chain uses TRBV7-2 with TRBJ1-1, with 12 bases identical to TRBD1. J gave up 11 bases and V 5 bases, and 12 bases lay outside the gene matches. The CDR3 sequence is 15 residues long. Germline-derived CDR1 and CDR2 are SGHTA and FQGNSA. The CDR3 coding sequence is TGTGCCAGCAGCATACCGGGACAGGGGGCCAACGGGGCTTTCTTT. Its translation: CASSIPGQGANGAFF.

V and J are TRBV9 and TRBJ1-1, with a tentative D call TRBD1 (5 bases). The CDR3 is 15 residues long. Trimming pared 3 bases from V and 3 bases from J, leaving 15 bases between. The germline V gene encodes CDR1 SGDLS and CDR2 YYNGEE. CDR3 loop: CASSGKGVMDTEAFF. The CDR3 region has the DNA TGTGCCAGCAGCGGAAAAGGGGTCATGGACACTGAAGCTTTCTTT.

CDR3 nucleotides: TGTGCCAGCAGCCCCACGGGGGGCAGGGATGAGCAGTTCTTC. It yields the protein CASSPTGGRDEQFF. This sequence joins TRBV4-2 and TRBJ2-1; tentatively, D is TRBD2 (7 bases). This CDR3 is 14 amino acids long. Germline loops: CDR1 LGHNA, CDR2 YNFKEQ. V lost 4 bases, J lost 8 bases, and 15 bases lay in between.

The V call is TRBV14, the J call TRBJ1-2, with TRBD1 matching over 9 bases. Per the germline V gene, CDR1 is SGHDN and CDR2 is FVKESK. This CDR3 has 13 amino acids. V shed 4 bases and J 6 bases; nucleotides not matched to a gene: 3. The CDR3 DNA reads as TGTGCCAGCAGCCCGGGACAGGGTAATGGCTACACCTTC. Protein sequence: CASSPGQGNGYTF.

The rearrangement uses TRBV15 and TRBJ2-3; D may be TRBD2 (6 bases). The CDR3 loop spans 15 amino acids. Germline values: CDR1 LNHNV, CDR2 YYDKDF (reference sequence). The V end was cut by 3 bases, the J end by 1 base, with 11 bases between. The CDR3 reads CATSRGGKRTDTQYF. The CDR3, as DNA: TGTGCCACCAGCAGGGGGGGTAAGCGCACAGATACGCAGTATTTT.